The 22 T cell receptor beta chains below were found in one sample sequenced in a study of shared clonotypes between healthy human individuals. Naive-designated CD8 cells lacked CD45RO, were positively enriched for CCR7, and omitted terminally differentiated effector memory CD45RA+ cells. Assay used: immunoSEQ multiplex PCR; TCRdb lists only in-frame clones, some missing. The sample carries some 1,900,000 clones, around 96% recorded once. Sequenced material: naive CD8+ T cells sorted from blood. The receptors were gathered from a man aged 18-30 years in good health.

This clone is a singleton in its sample. J is TRBJ2-7 and V is TRBV13; D call uncertain. The V and J ends lost 1 base and 6 bases respectively, with 13 bases between them. The germline V gene encodes CDR1 PRHDT and CDR2 FYEKMQ (reference sequence). The CDR3 sequence is 14 residues long. CDR3 sequence reads: CASSLETGLSEQYF. Written as DNA, the CDR3 is TGTGCCAGCAGCTTAGAGACGGGCCTCTCCGAGCAGTACTTC.

In its sample, this clone was seen a few times. The chain couples TRBV7-9 to TRBJ2-7; TRBD1 aligns across 8 bases. V gave up 3 bases and J gave up 2 bases; unmatched junction bases: 6. This CDR3 has 15 amino acids. Germline CDR1 SEHNR, CDR2 FQNEAQ (reference sequence). The CDR3 DNA sequence: TGTGCCAGCAGCTTCCCTGGACAGGGCACCTACGAGCAGTACTTC. This gives the protein CASSFPGQGTYEQYF.

This rearrangement joins TRBV11-2 to TRBJ1-6, with no clear D. The germline CDR1 and CDR2 sequences are SGHAT and FQNNGV. The CDR3 is made up of 16 amino acids. Trimming took 0 bases from V and 4 from J, leaving 10 bases between them. The CDR3 here is CASSLDGSPYNSPLHF. The CDR3, as DNA: TGTGCCAGCAGCTTAGATGGGAGCCCTTATAATTCACCCCTCCACTTT.

V is TRBV7-9 and J is TRBJ1-4; D unclear. Germline lookup yields CDR1 SEHNR and CDR2 FQNEAQ (reference sequence). CDR3 length: 14 amino acids. V shed 2 bases and J shed 4 bases, with 8 bases lying between them. The DNA for the CDR3 is TGTGCCAGCAGCTTACTGGAGTTTAATGAAAAACTGTTTTTT. It encodes CASSLLEFNEKLFF.

CDR3 nucleotide sequence: TGTGCCAGCAGCTTAGTGGCCAAGGTGAGCGAGCAGTACTTC. As protein: CASSLVAKVSEQYF. V and J are TRBV7-9 and TRBJ2-7; D is uncertain. Trimming removed 1 base at V and 6 bases at J, with 13 bases between. Germline V lookup: CDR1 SEHNR, CDR2 FQNEAQ (reference sequence). The CDR3 extends over 14 amino acids.

The rearrangement uses TRBV19 and TRBJ2-1; maybe TRBD2 (6 bases). The germline gives CDR1 LNHDA, CDR2 SQIVND (reference sequence). V was pared by 7 bases and J by 7 bases, with 14 bases between. The CDR3 has 13 residues. The CDR3 region is CASTGLGGNEQFF. CDR3 nucleotide sequence: TGTGCCAGTACTGGTCTCGGGGGAAATGAGCAGTTCTTC. The whole variable domain, filled in from reference TRBV19 and TRBJ2-1, reads DGGITQSPKYLFRKEGQNVTLSCEQNLNHDAMYWYRQDPGQGLRLIYYSQIVNDFQKGDIAEGYSVSREKKESFPLTVTSAQKNPTAFYLCASTGLGGNEQFFGPGTRLTVL.

The gene calls are TRBV1 and TRBJ2-3; the table's D call, TRBD1, was not checked against the DNA. TRBV1 is shown as a pseudogene. The CDR3 has 17 residues. As DNA, the CDR3 is TGCACCAGCAGCCAAGATGGTAGGACAGGGGATCCAGATACGCAGTATTTT. This gives the protein CTSSQDGRTGDPDTQYF.

The sample holds one count of this clone. V gene TRBV10-3 combines with J gene TRBJ2-7, with 7 bases that match TRBD1. Unmatched junction bases numbered 6, after V lost 7 bases and J lost 0 bases. The CDR3 consists of 14 residues. Germline V lookup: CDR1 ENHRY, CDR2 SYGVKD. The CDR3: CAINTGESSYEQYF. The CDR3, as DNA: TGTGCCATCAATACAGGGGAAAGCTCCTACGAGCAGTACTTC.

V usage is TRBV10-2 and J usage is TRBJ1-4; D is ambiguous. The V and J ends lost 6 bases and 4 bases respectively, with 18 bases between them. Germline assignment: CDR1 WSHSY and CDR2 SAAADI. The length of the CDR3 is 16 residues. CDR3: CASSGPLQWGNEKLFF. The CDR3 DNA reads as TGCGCCAGCAGCGGGCCCCTCCAGTGGGGTAATGAAAAACTGTTTTTT.

Details on this clone: Other DNA sequences in this specimen translate into the identical CDR3. This chain joins TRBV5-4 and TRBJ2-2; D not resolved. V gave up 4 bases and J gave up 2 bases, with 6 bases separating them. This CDR3 is built from 13 residues. CDR1 and CDR2 (germline): SGHNT, YYREEE (reference sequence). The CDR3 DNA is TGTGCCAGCAGCCCCTCAAACACCGGGGAGCTGTTTTTT. Translating it yields CASSPSNTGELFF.

The CDR3 DNA sequence: TGTGCCAGCAGCACACCGGGGACAAGCACAGATACGCAGTATTTT. It specifies CASSTPGTSTDTQYF. The V and J genes are TRBV6-5 and TRBJ2-3, with D tentatively TRBD1 (6 bases). Germline V CDR1 and CDR2: MNHEY, SVGAGI. CDR3 length: 15 residues. The germline V and J ends were trimmed by 6 bases and 0 bases, with 13 bases remaining between them.

The chain joins TRBV27 to TRBJ1-2; tentative D call: TRBD1 (6 bases). V gave up 4 bases and J gave up 3 bases, with 12 bases separating them. CDR1 MNHEY and CDR2 SMNVEV come from the germline V gene (reference sequence). The CDR3 runs 14 residues. The CDR3 spells CASSSVGGYYGYTF. The CDR3 DNA sequence: TGTGCCAGCAGTTCTGTAGGGGGATACTATGGCTACACCTTC.

A remark on this clone: The same CDR3 arises from other DNA sequences in this sample as well. V is TRBV9 and J is TRBJ2-7; D is undetermined. Germline CDR1 is SGDLS and CDR2 is YYNGEE. CDR3 length equals 14 residues. V was clipped by 0 bases and J by 4 bases, with 11 bases between them. CDR3 in DNA: TGTGCCAGCAGCGTAGGCTCAGGTGGATACGAGCAGTACTTC. It specifies CASSVGSGGYEQYF.

This chain connects TRBV28 to TRBJ2-7; 10 bases are a match to TRBD2. The CDR3 totals 14 residues. Germline V gives CDR1 MDHEN, CDR2 SYDVKM. The V and J ends lost 6 bases and 4 bases, in that order; junction bases with no gene match: 6. The CDR3 region is CASREAGGRYEQYF. The CDR3 DNA reads TGTGCCAGCAGGGAAGCGGGGGGGCGGTACGAGCAGTACTTC.

The chain combines TRBV27 with TRBJ1-5; no firm D call. This CDR3 is 15 amino acids long. Trimming removed 5 bases from V and 2 bases from J, with 13 bases in between. Germline V gives CDR1 MNHEY, CDR2 SMNVEV (reference sequence). The DNA for the CDR3 is TGTGCCAGCAGTCCAATATCCGGGGGCAATCAGCCCCAGCATTTT. Protein sequence: CASSPISGGNQPQHF.

The rearrangement uses TRBV4-1 and TRBJ1-5; D is perhaps TRBD1 (5 bases). CDR3 length: 15 amino acids. Trimming took off 2 bases at V and 6 bases at J, with 14 bases between the two ends. CDR1 and CDR2 (germline): MGHRA, YSYEKL. The CDR3 reads CASSQSSGMAQPQHF. For the CDR3, the DNA is TGCGCCAGCAGCCAATCGTCAGGGATGGCTCAGCCCCAGCATTTT.

The CDR3 region has the DNA TGTGCCAGCAGTGAATTAGGGGGGAGTGAGACCCAGTACTTC. Translating gives CASSELGGSETQYF. The chain uses TRBV6-1 and TRBJ2-5, with D perhaps given as TRBD1 or TRBD2 (6 bases each). The V and J ends lost 2 bases and 5 bases respectively, with 12 bases between them. This CDR3 region has 14 residues. Per germline, CDR1 MNHNS and CDR2 SASEGT.

This clone was observed a single time. The chain uses TRBV27 and TRBJ1-5; D is unclear. The germline V and J ends were trimmed by 1 base and 7 bases, with 14 bases remaining between them. The CDR3 is 15 residues long. Looked up from germline, CDR1 is MNHEY and CDR2 is SMNVEV (reference sequence). Here the CDR3 DNA reads TGTGCCAGCAGTTTATTTGGGGTTCAAAACCAGCCCCAGCATTTT. This encodes CASSLFGVQNQPQHF.

The V gene is TRBV5-1, the J gene TRBJ2-5; D might be TRBD1 (6 bases). Germline lookup yields CDR1 SGHRS and CDR2 YFSETQ. The V and J ends lost 4 bases and 1 base respectively, with 14 bases between them. The CDR3 runs 15 residues. In DNA form, the CDR3 reads TGCGCCAGCAGCGGTACGGGACAACTCCAAGAGACCCAGTACTTC. The encoded protein is CASSGTGQLQETQYF.

The V gene is TRBV11-2, the J gene TRBJ2-7; no reliable D call. Trimming stripped 5 bases from V and 5 bases from J, with 16 bases between. The germline V gene encodes CDR1 SGHAT and CDR2 FQNNGV. CDR3 size: 14 residues. The CDR3 DNA sequence: TGTGCCAGCAGCCACTCGTGGGCGAGACACGAGCAGTACTTC. Protein sequence: CASSHSWARHEQYF.

The J gene is TRBJ2-7, the V gene TRBV18; D may correspond to TRBD1 or TRBD2 (5 bases each). The CDR3 consists of 15 residues. CDR1 and CDR2 (germline): KGHSH, LQKENI. The V end lost 0 bases, the J end lost 4 bases, and 13 bases lay between the germline ends. CDR3 sequence (DNA): TGTGCCAGCTCACCACCGGGACCCAGTAAATACGAGCAGTACTTC. Translating it yields CASSPPGPSKYEQYF.

The chain couples TRBV23-1 to TRBJ1-4; D not certain. TRBV23-1 is marked as an open reading frame, function uncertain. The CDR3 has 21 amino acids. V lost 0 bases and J lost 7, with 30 bases in between. CDR3 in DNA: TGCGCCAGCAGTCAATCGAAGGCGGGTAGGCAGGATAAAGGGAGAAGTGAAAAACTGTTTTTT. This sequence encodes CASSQSKAGRQDKGRSEKLFF.